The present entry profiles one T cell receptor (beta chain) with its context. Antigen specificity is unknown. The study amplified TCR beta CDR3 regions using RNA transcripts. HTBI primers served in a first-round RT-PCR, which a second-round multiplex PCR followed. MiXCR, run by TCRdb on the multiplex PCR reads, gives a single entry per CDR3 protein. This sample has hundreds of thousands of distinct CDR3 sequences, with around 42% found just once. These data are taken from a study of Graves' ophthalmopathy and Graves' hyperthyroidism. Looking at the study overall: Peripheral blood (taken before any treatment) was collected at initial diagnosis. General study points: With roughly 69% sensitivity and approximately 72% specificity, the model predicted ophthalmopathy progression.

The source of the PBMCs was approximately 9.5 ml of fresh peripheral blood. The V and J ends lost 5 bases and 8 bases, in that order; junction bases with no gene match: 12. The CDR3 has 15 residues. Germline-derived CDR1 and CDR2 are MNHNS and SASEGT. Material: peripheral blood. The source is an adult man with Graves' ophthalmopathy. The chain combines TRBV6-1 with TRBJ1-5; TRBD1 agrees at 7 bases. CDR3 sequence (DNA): TGTGCCAGCAGTTACTCAGGGGGGGCTCTGGAGCCCCAGCATTTT. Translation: CASSYSGGALEPQHF.